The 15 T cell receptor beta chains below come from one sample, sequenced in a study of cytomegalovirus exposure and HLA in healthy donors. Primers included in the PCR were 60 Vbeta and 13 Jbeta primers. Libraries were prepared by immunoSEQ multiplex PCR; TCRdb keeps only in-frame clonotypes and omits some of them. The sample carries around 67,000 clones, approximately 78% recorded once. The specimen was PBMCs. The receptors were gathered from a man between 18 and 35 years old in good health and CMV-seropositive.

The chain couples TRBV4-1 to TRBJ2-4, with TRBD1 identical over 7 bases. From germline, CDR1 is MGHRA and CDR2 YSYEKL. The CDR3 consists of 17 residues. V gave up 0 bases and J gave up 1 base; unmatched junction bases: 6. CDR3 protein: CASSQDLIRGAKNIQYF. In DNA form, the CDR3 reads TGCGCCAGCAGCCAAGATCTAATCAGGGGGGCCAAAAACATTCAGTACTTC.

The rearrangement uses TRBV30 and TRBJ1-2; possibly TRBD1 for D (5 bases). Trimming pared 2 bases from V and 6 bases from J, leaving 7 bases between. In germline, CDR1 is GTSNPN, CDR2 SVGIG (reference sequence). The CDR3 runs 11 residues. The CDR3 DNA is TGTGCCTGGAGTTTAGGGGATGGCTACACCTTC. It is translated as CAWSLGDGYTF.

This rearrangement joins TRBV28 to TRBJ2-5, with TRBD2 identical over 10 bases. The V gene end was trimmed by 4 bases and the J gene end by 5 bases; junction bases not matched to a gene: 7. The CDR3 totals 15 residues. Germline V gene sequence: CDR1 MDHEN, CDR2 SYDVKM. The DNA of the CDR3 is TGTGCCAGCAGTTCCGGGACTAGCGAGGGGGAGACCCAGTACTTC. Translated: CASSSGTSEGETQYF.

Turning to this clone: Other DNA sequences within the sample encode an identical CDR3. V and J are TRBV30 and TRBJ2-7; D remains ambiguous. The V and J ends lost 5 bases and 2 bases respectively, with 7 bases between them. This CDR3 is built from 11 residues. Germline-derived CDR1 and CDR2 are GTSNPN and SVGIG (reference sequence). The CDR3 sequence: CAWGTAYEQYF. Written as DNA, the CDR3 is TGTGCCTGGGGAACAGCCTACGAGCAGTACTTC.

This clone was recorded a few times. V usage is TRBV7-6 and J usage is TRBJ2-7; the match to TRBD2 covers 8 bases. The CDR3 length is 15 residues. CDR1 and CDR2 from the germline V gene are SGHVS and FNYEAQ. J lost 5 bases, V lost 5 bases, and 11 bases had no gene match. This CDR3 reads CASSPGLAGSHEQYF. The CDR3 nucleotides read TGTGCCAGCAGCCCCGGCCTAGCGGGTAGCCACGAGCAGTACTTC.

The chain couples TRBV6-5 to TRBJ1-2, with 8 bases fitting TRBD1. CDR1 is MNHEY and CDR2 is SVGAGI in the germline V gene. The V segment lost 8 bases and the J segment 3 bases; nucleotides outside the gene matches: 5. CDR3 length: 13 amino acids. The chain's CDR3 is CASGDRTDYGYTF. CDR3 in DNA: TGTGCCAGCGGGGACAGGACCGACTATGGCTACACCTTC.

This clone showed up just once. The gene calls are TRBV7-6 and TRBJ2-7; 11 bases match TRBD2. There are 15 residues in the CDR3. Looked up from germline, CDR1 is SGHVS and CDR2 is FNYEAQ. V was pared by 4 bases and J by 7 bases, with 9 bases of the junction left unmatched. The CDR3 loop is CASSSVAGGRGEQYF. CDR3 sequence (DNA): TGTGCCAGCAGCTCAGTAGCGGGAGGGCGGGGAGAGCAGTACTTC.

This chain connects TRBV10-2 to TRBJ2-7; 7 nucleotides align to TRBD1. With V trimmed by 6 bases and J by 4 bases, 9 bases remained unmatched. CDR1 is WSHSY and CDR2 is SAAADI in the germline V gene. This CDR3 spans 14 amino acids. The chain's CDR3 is CASSSRGSGYEQYF. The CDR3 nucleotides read TGCGCCAGCAGCTCCAGGGGGAGCGGATACGAGCAGTACTTC.

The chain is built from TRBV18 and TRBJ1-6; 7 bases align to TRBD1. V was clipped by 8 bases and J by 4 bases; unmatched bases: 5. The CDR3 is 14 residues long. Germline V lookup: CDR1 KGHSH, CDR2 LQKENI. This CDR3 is CASGRDSYNSPLHF. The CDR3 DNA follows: TGTGCCAGCGGCCGGGACAGTTATAATTCACCCCTCCACTTT.

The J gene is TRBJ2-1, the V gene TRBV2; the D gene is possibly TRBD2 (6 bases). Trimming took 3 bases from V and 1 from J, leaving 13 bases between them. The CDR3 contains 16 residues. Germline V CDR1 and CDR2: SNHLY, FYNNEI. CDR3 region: CASSDSGGASYNEQFF. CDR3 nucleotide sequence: TGTGCCAGCAGTGATTCTGGCGGGGCGTCCTACAATGAGCAGTTCTTC. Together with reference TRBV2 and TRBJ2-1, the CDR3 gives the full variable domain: EPEVTQTPSHQVTQMGQEVILRCVPISNHLYFYWYRQILGQKVEFLVSFYNNEISEKSEIFDDQFSVERPDGSNFTLKIRSTKLEDSAMYFCASSDSGGASYNEQFFGPGTRLTVL.

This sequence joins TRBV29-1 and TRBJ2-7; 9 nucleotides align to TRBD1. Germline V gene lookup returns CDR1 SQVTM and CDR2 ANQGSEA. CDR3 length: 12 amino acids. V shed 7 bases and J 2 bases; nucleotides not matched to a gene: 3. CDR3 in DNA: TGCAGCGCTAGGGACAGGGCCTACGAGCAGTACTTC. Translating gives CSARDRAYEQYF.

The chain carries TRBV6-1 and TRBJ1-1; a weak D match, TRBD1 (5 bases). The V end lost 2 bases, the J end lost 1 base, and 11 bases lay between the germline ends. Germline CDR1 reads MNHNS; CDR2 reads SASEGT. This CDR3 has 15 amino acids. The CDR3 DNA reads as TGTGCCAGCAGTGAAATCCTGACAGCGAACACTGAAGCTTTCTTT. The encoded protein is CASSEILTANTEAFF.

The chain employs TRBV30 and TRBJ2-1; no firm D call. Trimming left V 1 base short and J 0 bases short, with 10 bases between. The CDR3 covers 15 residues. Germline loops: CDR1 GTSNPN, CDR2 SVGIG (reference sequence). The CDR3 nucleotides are TGTGCCTGGAGTGATCCACAGAGCTCCTACAATGAGCAGTTCTTC. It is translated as CAWSDPQSSYNEQFF.

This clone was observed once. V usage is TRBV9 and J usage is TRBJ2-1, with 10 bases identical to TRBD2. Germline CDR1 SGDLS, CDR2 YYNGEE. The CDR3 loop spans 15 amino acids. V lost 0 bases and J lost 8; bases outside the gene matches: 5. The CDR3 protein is CASSVGTSGVDEQFF. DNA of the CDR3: TGTGCCAGCAGCGTAGGTACTAGCGGGGTAGATGAGCAGTTCTTC. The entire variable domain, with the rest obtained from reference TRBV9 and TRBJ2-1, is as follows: DSGVTQTPKHLITATGQRVTLRCSPRSGDLSVYWYQQSLDQGLQFLIQYYNGEERAKGNILERFSAQQFPDLHSELNLSSLELGDSALYFCASSVGTSGVDEQFFGPGTRLTVL.

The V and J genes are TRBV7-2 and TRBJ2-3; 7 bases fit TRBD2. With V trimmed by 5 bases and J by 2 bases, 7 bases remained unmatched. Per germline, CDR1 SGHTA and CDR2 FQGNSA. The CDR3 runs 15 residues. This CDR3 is CASSRGDLYTDTQYF. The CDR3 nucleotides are TGTGCCAGCAGCCGGGGGGACCTTTACACAGATACGCAGTATTTT.